The next 14 T cell receptor beta chains were all read from a single sample in a study of blood T cell repertoires in COVID-19. The method was immunoSEQ multiplex PCR; TCRdb's version includes in-frame clones alone and lacks a portion of them. The sample holds 280,000 or so clones; 70% to 90% are singletons and the top ten take around 2.1%. Sequencing input: PBMCs or T cells enriched from blood (not recorded which). These receptors came from a man aged 25-45 years who had recovered from COVID-19.

This sequence joins TRBV4-1 and TRBJ1-6; D uncertain. The CDR3 runs to 17 residues. V lost 4 bases and J lost 4, with 17 bases in between. CDR1 MGHRA and CDR2 YSYEKL come from the germline V gene. DNA for the CDR3: TGCGCCAGCAGCCTATTACGGGGTGTGTTTTATAATTCACCCCTCCACTTT. It is translated as CASSLLRGVFYNSPLHF.

The CDR3 DNA is TGTGCCATCAGTGAGTCGCTAGCAGATACGCAGTATTTT. Its protein is CAISESLADTQYF. V gene TRBV10-3 combines with J gene TRBJ2-3; no firm D call. This CDR3 spans 13 amino acids. Per the germline V gene, CDR1 is ENHRY and CDR2 is SYGVKD. The V end was cut by 0 bases, the J end by 4 bases, with 5 bases between.

V and J are TRBV7-9 and TRBJ2-1; D gene uncertain. The CDR3 spans 13 residues. V was trimmed by 0 bases and J by 6 bases, leaving 6 bases between them. Germline CDR1 SEHNR, CDR2 FQNEAQ (reference sequence). CDR3: CASSLAGSNEQFF. The CDR3 DNA reads TGTGCCAGCAGCTTAGCGGGCAGCAATGAGCAGTTCTTC. Drawing the rest from reference TRBV7-9 and TRBJ2-1, the complete variable domain is DTGVSQNPRHKITKRGQNVTFRCDPISEHNRLYWYRQTLGQGPEFLTYFQNEAQLEKSRLLSDRFSAERPKGSFSTLEIQRTEQGDSAMYLCASSLAGSNEQFFGPGTRLTVL.

The chain links TRBV19 to TRBJ1-2, with TRBD1 as a possible D gene (5 bases). The CDR3 has 12 residues. V was pared by 4 bases and J by 9 bases, with 12 bases between. Germline CDR1 LNHDA, CDR2 SQIVND (reference sequence). CDR3 in amino acids: CASSNLQDRYTF. CDR3 sequence (DNA): TGTGCCAGTAGTAACCTACAGGACCGCTACACCTTC.

The genes are TRBV6-5 and TRBJ2-5; D is ambiguous. V was pared by 7 bases and J by 5 bases, with 11 bases between. The CDR3 runs 12 residues. Germline lookup yields CDR1 MNHEY and CDR2 SVGAGI. In DNA, the CDR3 is TGTGCCAGCACCCCTAGGTGGGAGACCCAGTACTTC. It is translated as CASTPRWETQYF.

The CDR3 sequence is CASSPSRIDLSPLHF. DNA for the CDR3: TGTGCCAGCTCACCGTCGCGGATTGACCTTTCACCCCTCCACTTT. The chain joins TRBV18 to TRBJ1-6; D is unresolved. The V gene lost 3 bases and the J gene lost 9 bases, with 15 bases spanning the gap. Germline CDR1 and CDR2: KGHSH and LQKENI. This CDR3 contains 15 residues.

This chain joins TRBV19 and TRBJ1-6; D perhaps matches TRBD1 (6 bases). CDR1 is LNHDA, CDR2 SQIVND, per germline (reference sequence). V was shortened by 5 bases and J by 6 bases, with 11 bases between the two germline ends. The CDR3 sequence is 14 residues long. Here the CDR3 reads CASSYWDINSPLHF. CDR3 bases: TGTGCCAGTAGTTACTGGGACATTAATTCACCCCTCCACTTT.

Remarks on this clone: The sample holds other DNA sequences that translate to the same CDR3. V is TRBV5-1 and J is TRBJ1-2; 8 positions match TRBD1. This CDR3 is 14 amino acids long. The junction had 0 bases not matched to a gene; V was cut back by 0 bases and J by 2 bases. The germline gives CDR1 SGHRS, CDR2 YFSETQ. The CDR3 spells CASSLGTGNYGYTF. CDR3 nucleotide sequence: TGCGCCAGCAGCTTGGGGACAGGGAACTATGGCTACACCTTC. The full variable domain, its missing parts supplied by reference TRBV5-1 and TRBJ1-2, is KAGVTQTPRYLIKTRGQQVTLSCSPISGHRSVSWYQQTPGQGLQFLFEYFSETQRNKGNFPGRFSGRQFSNSRSEMNVSTLELGDSALYLCASSLGTGNYGYTFGSGTRLTVV.

Comments on this clone: Other DNA sequences of this sample code for an identical CDR3. This chain uses TRBV30 with TRBJ1-5; D is uncertain. Between the trimmed V and J ends, which lost 0 bases and 5 bases, there was a span of 8 bases. Germline-derived CDR1 and CDR2 are GTSNPN and SVGIG (reference sequence). This CDR3 region has 13 residues. This chain's CDR3 is CAWSVRADQPQHF. The CDR3 DNA reads as TGTGCCTGGAGTGTACGCGCCGATCAGCCCCAGCATTTT.

The chain links TRBV30 to TRBJ1-1; TRBD1 is a possible D gene (5 bases). V dropped 5 bases and J dropped 3 bases, with 13 bases sitting between them. CDR3 length: 13 amino acids. Per the germline V gene, CDR1 is GTSNPN and CDR2 is SVGIG (reference sequence). In DNA form, the CDR3 reads TGTGCCTGGGGTGGGGACTCCTACACTGAAGCTTTCTTT. As protein: CAWGGDSYTEAFF.

This chain joins TRBV19 and TRBJ1-4; D is possibly TRBD1 (6 bases). The CDR3 is made up of 16 amino acids. CDR1 LNHDA and CDR2 SQIVND come from the germline V gene (reference sequence). V dropped 5 bases and J dropped 11 bases, with 24 bases sitting between them. CDR3 residues: CASSEQGSSAAGKLFF. For the CDR3, the DNA is TGTGCCAGTAGTGAACAGGGATCCTCCGCCGCCGGGAAACTGTTTTTT.

The chain is built from TRBV4-3 and TRBJ1-1, with TRBD1 identical over 9 bases. Germline trimming cut 0 bases from V and 5 bases from J; bases unmatched to any gene: 4. The CDR3 is made up of 15 amino acids. The germline CDR1 and CDR2 sequences are LGHNA and YSLEER. The CDR3 is CASSQDGQGLTEAFF. The CDR3 nucleotides read TGCGCCAGCAGCCAAGACGGACAGGGGTTGACTGAAGCTTTCTTT.

J is TRBJ1-2 and V is TRBV6-1; the D gene is possibly TRBD1 (6 bases). Per the germline V gene, CDR1 is MNHNS and CDR2 is SASEGT. The CDR3 totals 14 residues. Trimming removed 0 bases at V and 5 bases at J, with 10 bases between. The CDR3 is CASSEAGTLYGYTF. The CDR3 DNA reads as TGTGCCAGCAGTGAAGCGGGGACACTTTATGGCTACACCTTC.

The sample holds one count of this clone. This chain uses TRBV9 with TRBJ2-5, with D perhaps TRBD1 (6 bases). Germline assignment: CDR1 SGDLS and CDR2 YYNGEE. The CDR3 runs to 16 residues. V dropped 0 bases and J dropped 5 bases, with 17 bases sitting between them. DNA for the CDR3: TGTGCCAGCAGCGTAGCGGCAGTGACAGGCTGGGAGACCCAGTACTTC. Translated, it gives CASSVAAVTGWETQYF.